The rows below give T cell receptor beta chains drawn from one sample of a study of T cell responses to AZD1222 COVID-19 vaccine. TCRdb's copy holds only in-frame clones and misses some; the assay was immunoSEQ multiplex PCR. The table includes about 150,000 clones, more than 90% detected once. The sequenced sample was peripheral blood, obtained 28 days after the second AZD1222 dose. These receptors came from an adult who received the AZD1222 COVID-19 vaccine. Each CDR3 is given with its conserved first and last residue. The D gene is left open where the match is weak.

J gene: TRBJ2-7
V gene: TRBV6-5
D gene: .
CDR3 protein: CASSPYMGSYEQYF

J gene: TRBJ2-7
V gene: TRBV5-4
D gene: .
CDR3 protein: CASSLEGSYSYEQYF

J gene: TRBJ2-7
V gene: TRBV27
D gene: TRBD2
CDR3 protein: CASSWTSGSIYEQYF

J gene: TRBJ2-1
V gene: TRBV12-5
D gene: .
CDR3 protein: CASGPHNNEQFF

J gene: TRBJ1-5
V gene: TRBV30
D gene: .
CDR3 protein: CAWSPSSNQPQHF

J gene: TRBJ2-5
V gene: TRBV4-1
D gene: .
CDR3 protein: CASSQEGGRYETQYF

J gene: TRBJ1-2
V gene: TRBV12-3/TRBV12-4
D gene: .
CDR3 protein: CASSFDSLYGYTF

J gene: TRBJ2-5
V gene: TRBV7-2
D gene: .
CDR3 protein: CASSFSKTTPETQYF

J gene: TRBJ2-1
V gene: TRBV6-6
D gene: .
CDR3 protein: CASTDSPRNEQFF

J gene: TRBJ1-5
V gene: TRBV30
D gene: .
CDR3 protein: CAWSLQGGQPQHF

J gene: TRBJ2-2
V gene: TRBV10-3
D gene: TRBD2
CDR3 protein: CATLPGLAGAGTGELFF

J gene: TRBJ1-4
V gene: TRBV30
D gene: .
CDR3 protein: CACPSGLGEKLFF

J gene: TRBJ1-2
V gene: TRBV5-4
D gene: .
CDR3 protein: CASSLPGGTSSNYGYTF

J gene: TRBJ1-2
V gene: TRBV7-9
D gene: .
CDR3 protein: CASGKDGSRDGYTF

J gene: TRBJ1-1
V gene: TRBV19
D gene: TRBD1
CDR3 protein: CASSYGTGHTEAFF

J gene: TRBJ1-2
V gene: TRBV7-2
D gene: .
CDR3 protein: CASSLGGQGGNYGYTF

J gene: TRBJ2-2
V gene: TRBV3-1/TRBV3-2
D gene: .
CDR3 protein: CASTYTGELFF

J gene: TRBJ1-1
V gene: TRBV7-8
D gene: .
CDR3 protein: CASSLGAAVNTEAFF

J gene: TRBJ2-3
V gene: TRBV7-9
D gene: .
CDR3 protein: CASRQGNTDTQYF

J gene: TRBJ2-1
V gene: TRBV2
D gene: TRBD2
CDR3 protein: CASLVAGGRVFVHEQFF

J gene: TRBJ1-5
V gene: TRBV28
D gene: .
CDR3 protein: CASEAGSHGGAQHF

J gene: TRBJ2-7
V gene: TRBV5-6
D gene: .
CDR3 protein: CASSLAFTFYEQYF

J gene: TRBJ1-3
V gene: TRBV30
D gene: .
CDR3 protein: CAWSLAAGLNTIYF

J gene: TRBJ1-1
V gene: TRBV5-1
D gene: TRBD1
CDR3 protein: CASRDRGRANTEAFF

J gene: TRBJ2-7
V gene: TRBV6-5
D gene: TRBD2
CDR3 protein: CASKRTSGYEQYF

J gene: TRBJ2-1
V gene: TRBV7-2
D gene: TRBD1
CDR3 protein: CASSLGGTAYNEQFF

J gene: TRBJ2-4
V gene: TRBV6-2/TRBV6-3
D gene: TRBD2
CDR3 protein: CASSYPGGKNIQYF

J gene: TRBJ1-2
V gene: TRBV30
D gene: .
CDR3 protein: CAWSGQKGPAIPEGGYTF

J gene: TRBJ2-4
V gene: TRBV21-1
D gene: .
CDR3 protein: CASSLSVIAKNIQYF

J gene: TRBJ2-3
V gene: TRBV12-3/TRBV12-4
D gene: .
CDR3 protein: CASGALSDTQYF

J gene: TRBJ1-2
V gene: TRBV19
D gene: .
CDR3 protein: CASRRGPGERFDTF

J gene: TRBJ2-7
V gene: TRBV27
D gene: .
CDR3 protein: CASSFGQGYEQYF

J gene: TRBJ1-5
V gene: TRBV19
D gene: .
CDR3 protein: CASSIGSLRDLNQPQHF

J gene: TRBJ2-2
V gene: TRBV28
D gene: TRBD1
CDR3 protein: CASQGQGITGELFF

J gene: TRBJ1-5
V gene: TRBV10-2
D gene: TRBD1
CDR3 protein: CASSEGVQGGNQPQHF

J gene: TRBJ1-6
V gene: TRBV25-1
D gene: .
CDR3 protein: CASSELWEGVSSPLHF

J gene: TRBJ2-6
V gene: TRBV2
D gene: .
CDR3 protein: CASSGPSGANVLTF

J gene: TRBJ1-5
V gene: TRBV6-5
D gene: .
CDR3 protein: CASMFLGGSNQPQHF

J gene: TRBJ1-5
V gene: TRBV4-1
D gene: .
CDR3 protein: CASSQAYSGNSNQPQHF

J gene: TRBJ2-1
V gene: TRBV4-1
D gene: .
CDR3 protein: CASSQDLSVIGPYNEQFF

J gene: TRBJ2-2
V gene: TRBV5-1
D gene: TRBD2
CDR3 protein: CASSSKTSEYTGELFF

J gene: TRBJ2-2
V gene: TRBV6-4
D gene: TRBD2
CDR3 protein: CASSVTGGTGELFF

J gene: TRBJ2-3
V gene: TRBV28
D gene: .
CDR3 protein: CASNPGLGTDTQYF

J gene: TRBJ2-3
V gene: TRBV6-6
D gene: .
CDR3 protein: CASTAAGISTDTQYF

J gene: TRBJ2-3
V gene: TRBV11-2
D gene: .
CDR3 protein: CASSFFSGARDTQYF

J gene: TRBJ1-6
V gene: TRBV3-1/TRBV3-2
D gene: .
CDR3 protein: CASSQDTRGAENSPLHF

J gene: TRBJ1-6
V gene: TRBV3-1/TRBV3-2
D gene: .
CDR3 protein: CASSQGSSPLHF

J gene: TRBJ1-2
V gene: TRBV16
D gene: .
CDR3 protein: CASSQSPRGAANYGYTF

J gene: TRBJ2-7
V gene: TRBV7-9
D gene: .
CDR3 protein: CASSLEAAGRYEQYF

J gene: TRBJ1-2
V gene: TRBV30
D gene: .
CDR3 protein: CAWTSPFLRGYTF

J gene: TRBJ1-1
V gene: TRBV20-1
D gene: .
CDR3 protein: CSARDTEAFF

J gene: TRBJ1-1
V gene: TRBV18
D gene: .
CDR3 protein: CASSPPLGLLEAFF

J gene: TRBJ1-5
V gene: TRBV15
D gene: TRBD1
CDR3 protein: CATRDSYNQPQHF

J gene: TRBJ2-7
V gene: TRBV9
D gene: TRBD1
CDR3 protein: CASSVGQGNEQYF

J gene: TRBJ1-1
V gene: TRBV3-1/TRBV3-2
D gene: TRBD1
CDR3 protein: CASSQTGVTEAFF

J gene: TRBJ2-3
V gene: TRBV12-5
D gene: .
CDR3 protein: CASGLGLLGTDTQYF

J gene: TRBJ2-7
V gene: TRBV7-6
D gene: .
CDR3 protein: CASSPRTGAEQYF

J gene: TRBJ2-7
V gene: TRBV7-9
D gene: TRBD2
CDR3 protein: CASSLVGGTRSYEQYF

J gene: TRBJ2-5
V gene: TRBV21-1
D gene: .
CDR3 protein: CASSSGQGETQYF

J gene: TRBJ2-1
V gene: TRBV15
D gene: TRBD2
CDR3 protein: CATSMRLAGGADEQFF